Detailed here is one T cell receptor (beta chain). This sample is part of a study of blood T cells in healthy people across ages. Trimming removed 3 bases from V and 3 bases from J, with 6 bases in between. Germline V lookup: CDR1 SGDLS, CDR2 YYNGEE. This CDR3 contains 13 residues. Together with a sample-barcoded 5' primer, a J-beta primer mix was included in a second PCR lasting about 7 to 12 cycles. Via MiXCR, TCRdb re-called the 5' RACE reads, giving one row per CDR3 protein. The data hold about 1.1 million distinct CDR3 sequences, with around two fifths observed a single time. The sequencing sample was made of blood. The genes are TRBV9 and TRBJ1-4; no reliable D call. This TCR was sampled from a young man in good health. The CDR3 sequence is CASSGEPNEKLFF. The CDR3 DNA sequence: TGTGCCAGCAGCGGAGAACCTAATGAAAAACTGTTTTTT.